The 13 T cell receptor beta chains listed next were all sequenced from one sample in a study of read filtering for tumor transcriptome and immune sequencing. This library used about 360 ng RNA and molecular barcoded adaptors spanning alpha/delta and beta/gamma chains. TCRdb fed the reads into MiXCR, producing one record per CDR3 protein. In the table there are around 140,000 distinct CDR3 sequences, 13% of which are singletons. Sequencing was done on a sample of a population of CD138-negative cells sorted from bone marrow. The receptors stem from a donor aged 40 or older with multiple myeloma.

The chain is built from TRBV7-2 and TRBJ2-7, with D tentatively TRBD2 (5 bases). Germline V gene sequence: CDR1 SGHTA, CDR2 FQGNSA. This CDR3 contains 15 residues. The V end was cut by 3 bases, the J end by 0 bases, with 12 bases between. In DNA form, the CDR3 reads TGTGCCAGCAGCTTCCGTAGGGAGAGCTCCTACGAGCAGTACTTC. This codes for CASSFRRESSYEQYF. The entire variable domain, with the rest obtained from reference TRBV7-2 and TRBJ2-7, is as follows: GAGVSQSPSNKVTEKGKDVELRCDPISGHTALYWYRQSLGQGLEFLIYFQGNSAPDKSGLPSDRFSAERTGGSVSTLTIQRTQQEDSAVYLCASSFRRESSYEQYFGPGTRLTVT.

The table lists this clonotype with a few counts. Possible read error: a much larger clone is one base away. This chain connects TRBV10-3 to TRBJ2-5; 7 bases align to TRBD1. The CDR3 covers 13 residues. V gave up 10 bases and J gave up 2 bases; unmatched junction bases: 7. Germline values: CDR1 ENHRY, CDR2 SYGVKD. Here the CDR3 reads CATGQGDQETQYF. CDR3 DNA sequence: TGTGCCACGGGCCAGGGGGATCAAGAGACCCAGTACTTC.

The chain is built from TRBV21-1 and TRBJ1-2; TRBD1, as called in the table, went unchecked against the DNA. TRBV21-1 is a known pseudogene. The CDR3 has 16 amino acids. CDR3 nucleotide sequence: TGTGCCAGCAGCAAAATTGGGGGGGACAGGAACTATGGCTACACCTTC. This encodes CASSKIGGDRNYGYTF.

This clonotype was seen many times. The J gene is TRBJ2-7, the V gene TRBV7-9, with D unresolved. Trimming left V 1 base short and J 2 bases short, with 3 bases between. The CDR3 is made up of 12 amino acids. Germline assignment: CDR1 SEHNR and CDR2 FQNEAQ (reference sequence). The CDR3: CASSLVAYEQYF. In nucleotides, the CDR3 is TGTGCCAGCAGCTTAGTAGCCTACGAGCAGTACTTC.

The sample holds many counts of this clonotype. The V and J genes are TRBV11-2 and TRBJ2-1, with unresolved D. Looked up from germline, CDR1 is SGHAT and CDR2 is FQNNGV. Trimming pared 2 bases from V and 10 bases from J, leaving 6 bases between. CDR3 size: 11 residues. CDR3 in amino acids: CASSLRGEQFF. The CDR3 nucleotides are TGTGCCAGCAGCTTACGTGGGGAGCAGTTCTTC. The full variable domain, its missing parts supplied by reference TRBV11-2 and TRBJ2-1, is EAGVAQSPRYKIIEKRQSVAFWCNPISGHATLYWYQQILGQGPKLLIQFQNNGVVDDSQLPKDRFSAERLKGVDSTLKIQPAKLEDSAVYLCASSLRGEQFFGPGTRLTVL.

The sample holds many counts of this clonotype. The chain couples TRBV6-5 to TRBJ1-1; weak D call: TRBD1 (5 bases). Trimming cost V 5 bases and J 5 bases, with 18 bases left between them. The CDR3 consists of 15 residues. Looked up from germline, CDR1 is MNHEY and CDR2 is SVGAGI. CDR3 protein: CASSGTWGVSTEAFF. In DNA form, the CDR3 reads TGTGCCAGCAGTGGGACGTGGGGTGTCAGTACTGAAGCTTTCTTT.

This clonotype was recorded at least ten times. This chain connects TRBV11-2 to TRBJ2-3; D is possibly TRBD2 (6 bases). With 4 bases removed from V and 7 bases from J, the gap between germline ends came to 18 bases. The CDR3 totals 15 residues. The germline V gene has CDR1 SGHAT and CDR2 FQNNGV. For the CDR3, the DNA is TGTGCCAGCAGCTCCCTCTCCTTGACTAGTAATACGCAGTATTTT. It yields the protein CASSSLSLTSNTQYF.

In this sample, this clonotype turned up many times. The rearrangement joins TRBV29-1 to TRBJ2-1, with D hard to call. Trimming pared 4 bases from V and 3 bases from J, leaving 7 bases between. The CDR3 loop spans 12 amino acids. Germline V gene sequence: CDR1 SQVTM, CDR2 ANQGSEA. CDR3 DNA: TGCAGCGTTGTTGACATCTACAATGAGCAGTTCTTC. Translation: CSVVDIYNEQFF.

This clonotype occurred many times. This chain links TRBV27 with TRBJ2-7; 9 bases are a match to TRBD1. Germline loops: CDR1 MNHEY, CDR2 SMNVEV (reference sequence). The CDR3 covers 14 residues. Germline trimming cut 4 bases from V and 3 bases from J; bases unmatched to any gene: 4. The CDR3: CASSSGTGIYEQYF. The CDR3 nucleotides read TGTGCCAGCAGTTCCGGGACAGGGATCTACGAGCAGTACTTC.

Regarding this clonotype: It may be a read error: a sequence one base away is much more abundant. This sequence joins TRBV6-2 or TRBV6-3 and TRBJ2-7, with D maybe TRBD2 (6 bases). This CDR3 has 13 residues. The V end lost 6 bases, the J end lost 6 bases, and 15 bases lay between the germline ends. CDR1 is MNHEY and CDR2 is SVGEGT in the germline V gene. This CDR3 reads CASSGPGVGEQYF. The CDR3, as DNA: TGTGCCAGCAGCGGCCCGGGGGTCGGCGAGCAGTACTTC.

In this sample, this clonotype turned up many times. The rearrangement joins TRBV24-1 to TRBJ1-5; perhaps TRBD1 as D (5 bases). The CDR3 is 12 amino acids. V was clipped by 3 bases and J by 11 bases, with 10 bases between them. Germline V gene data show CDR1 as KGHDR and CDR2 as SFDVKD. The chain's CDR3 is CATSDGTSAQHF. CDR3 nucleotides: TGTGCCACCAGTGATGGGACCTCGGCCCAGCATTTT.

This clonotype was counted at least ten times. J is TRBJ1-1 and V is TRBV7-6; possible D gene TRBD1, 5 bases. Germline values: CDR1 SGHVS, CDR2 FNYEAQ. The CDR3 extends over 13 amino acids. Trimming pared 6 bases from V and 4 bases from J, leaving 12 bases between. The CDR3 DNA follows: TGTGCCAGCAGTCAATCTGGGGGCACTGAAGCTTTCTTT. This gives the protein CASSQSGGTEAFF. Filled out from reference TRBV7-6 and TRBJ1-1, the complete variable domain reads GAGVSQSPRYKVTKRGQDVALRCDPISGHVSLYWYRQALGQGPEFLTYFNYEAQQDKSGLPNDRFSAERPEGSISTLTIQRTEQRDSAMYRCASSQSGGTEAFFGQGTRLTVV.

Regarding this clonotype: The conserved final phenylalanine or tryptophan is absent from the CDR3, which likely points to a read error. J is TRBJ2-1 and V is TRBV6-1; TRBD2 matches at 14 bases. The CDR3 is 15 amino acids. Per the germline V gene, CDR1 is MNHNS and CDR2 is SASEGT. J was trimmed by 9 bases and V by 4 bases; bases with no gene match: 5. In DNA, the CDR3 is TGTGCCAGCAGTGTGAGACTAGCGGGAGGGATTGAGCAGTTCTCC. This translates into CASSVRLAGGIEQFS.